These 6 T cell receptor beta chains were sequenced from one sample in a study of T cell responses to AZD1222 COVID-19 vaccine. Here immunoSEQ multiplex PCR was the method, and the copy in TCRdb shows in-frame clones only, minus some. The data show about 120,000 clones, around nine tenths seen once. The starting material was peripheral blood, obtained 28 days after the second AZD1222 dose. These receptors were obtained from an adult who received the AZD1222 COVID-19 vaccine.

This clone was counted a few times. The chain's CDR3 is CASSATGAGYTF. The CDR3 nucleotides are TGTGCCAGCAGCGCGACAGGGGCCGGCTACACCTTC. The chain recombines TRBV6-2 or TRBV6-3 with TRBJ1-2, with 8 positions matching TRBD1. CDR1 is MNHEY and CDR2 is SVGEGT in the germline V gene. The CDR3 length is 12 residues. Unmatched junction bases numbered 5, after V lost 6 bases and J lost 8 bases.

CDR3 in amino acids: CSVETWGASYNEQFF. CDR3 DNA: TGCAGCGTTGAGACATGGGGGGCCTCCTACAATGAGCAGTTCTTC. V is TRBV29-1 and J is TRBJ2-1; perhaps D is TRBD1 or TRBD2 (6 bases each). This CDR3 is built from 15 residues. V lost 3 bases, J lost 0 bases, and 12 bases lay in between. The germline gives CDR1 SQVTM, CDR2 ANQGSEA.

The CDR3 bases are TGTGCCAGCAGCGCCCAGGGGAGGGGAAACACTGAAGCTTTCTTT. As protein: CASSAQGRGNTEAFF. The gene calls are TRBV7-9 and TRBJ1-1; D is perhaps TRBD1 (6 bases). The CDR3 has 15 amino acids. V gave up 5 bases and J gave up 2 bases, with 15 bases separating them. Germline V gene sequence: CDR1 SEHNR, CDR2 FQNEAQ (reference sequence).

Only a few counts were recorded for this clone. The chain recombines TRBV5-5 with TRBJ1-2, with D perhaps matching TRBD1 (5 bases). The CDR3 length is 17 residues. Trimming removed 6 bases at V and 2 bases at J, with 23 bases between. Germline assignment: CDR1 SGHKS and CDR2 YYEKEE (reference sequence). CDR3: CASTFGAGLARNYGYTF. The CDR3 region has the DNA TGTGCCAGCACCTTCGGGGCAGGCTTGGCCAGGAACTATGGCTACACCTTC.

This chain connects TRBV5-1 to TRBJ1-2; no reliable D call. The CDR3 is 13 amino acids. Germline-derived CDR1 and CDR2 are SGHRS and YFSETQ. V lost 1 base and J lost 4, with 8 bases in between. CDR3 DNA sequence: TGCGCCAGCAGCTTGAACCGCCTCTATGGCTACACCTTC. Its translation: CASSLNRLYGYTF.

This chain joins TRBV5-1 and TRBJ1-1; 7 nucleotides align to TRBD1. V gave up 4 bases and J gave up 4 bases; unmatched junction bases: 13. The CDR3 length is 16 residues. Germline CDR1 reads SGHRS; CDR2 reads YFSETQ. The CDR3: CASSPRQGRGFTEAFF. CDR3 bases: TGCGCCAGCAGCCCAAGACAGGGTCGGGGCTTCACTGAAGCTTTCTTT.